This T cell receptor (beta chain) was recorded in a study of T cell changes during pregnancy in multiple sclerosis. V shed 5 bases and J 4 bases; nucleotides not matched to a gene: 6. The CDR3 runs 14 residues. Germline lookup yields CDR1 SGHTA and CDR2 FQGNSA. Profiled with immunoSEQ multiplex PCR; TCRdb holds only in-frame clones, not every one. The table records about 23,000 clones, approximately 86% of them present only once. The input for sequencing was CD4+ T cells from peripheral blood mononuclear cells, taken in the first trimester of pregnancy. The chain combines TRBV7-2 with TRBJ1-1; 8 bases are a match to TRBD1. This receptor was taken from a female donor in good health, enrolled as a control in a pregnancy study. CDR3 nucleotides: TGTGCCAGCAGCGTAGGACAGGGCGGCACTGAAGCTTTCTTT. Protein product: CASSVGQGGTEAFF.